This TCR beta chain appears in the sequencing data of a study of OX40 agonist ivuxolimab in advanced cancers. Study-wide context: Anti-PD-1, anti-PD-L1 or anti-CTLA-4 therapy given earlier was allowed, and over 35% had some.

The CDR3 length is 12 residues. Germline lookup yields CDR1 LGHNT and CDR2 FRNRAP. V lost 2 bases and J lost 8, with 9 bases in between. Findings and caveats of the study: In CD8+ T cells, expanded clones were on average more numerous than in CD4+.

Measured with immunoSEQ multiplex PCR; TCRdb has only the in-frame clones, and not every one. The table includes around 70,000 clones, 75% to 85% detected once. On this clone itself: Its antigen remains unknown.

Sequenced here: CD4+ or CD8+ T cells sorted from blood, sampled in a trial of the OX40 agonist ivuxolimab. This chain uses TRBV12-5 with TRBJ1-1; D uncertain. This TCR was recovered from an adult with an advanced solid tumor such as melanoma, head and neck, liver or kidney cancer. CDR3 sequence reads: CASGLPPAEAFF. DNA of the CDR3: TGTGCTAGTGGTTTGCCTCCCGCAGAAGCTTTCTTT.